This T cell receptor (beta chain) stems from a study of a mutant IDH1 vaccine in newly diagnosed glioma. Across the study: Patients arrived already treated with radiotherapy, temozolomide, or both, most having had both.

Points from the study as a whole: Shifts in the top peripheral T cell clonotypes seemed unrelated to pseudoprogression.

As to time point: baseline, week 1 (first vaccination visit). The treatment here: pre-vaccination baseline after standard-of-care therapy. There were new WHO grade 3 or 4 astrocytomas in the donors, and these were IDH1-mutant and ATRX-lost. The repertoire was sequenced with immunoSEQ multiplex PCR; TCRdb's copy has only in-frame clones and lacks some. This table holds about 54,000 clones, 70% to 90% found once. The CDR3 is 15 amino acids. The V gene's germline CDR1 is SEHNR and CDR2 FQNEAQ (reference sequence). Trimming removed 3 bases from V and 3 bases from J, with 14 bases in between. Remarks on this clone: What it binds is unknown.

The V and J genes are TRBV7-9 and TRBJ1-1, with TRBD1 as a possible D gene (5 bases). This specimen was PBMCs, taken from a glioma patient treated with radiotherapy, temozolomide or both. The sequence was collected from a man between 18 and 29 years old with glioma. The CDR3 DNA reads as TGTGCCAGCAGCTTCAGACAGACACAGGACACTGAAGCTTTCTTT. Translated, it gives CASSFRQTQDTEAFF.